Following are 30 T cell receptor beta chains from one sample sequenced in a study of shared clonotypes between healthy human individuals. Libraries were prepared by immunoSEQ multiplex PCR; TCRdb keeps only in-frame clonotypes and omits some of them. The sample consists of around 2.1 million clones, about 94% of them appearing once. Sequencing was performed on naive CD4+ T cells sorted from blood. Subset defined: CD45RA+ positively selected. The receptor source for this set is a man younger than 35 in good health.

The rearrangement uses TRBV18 and TRBJ1-1, with D perhaps TRBD1 (5 bases). The germline V gene has CDR1 KGHSH and CDR2 LQKENI. The CDR3 has 16 amino acids. Trimming shortened V by 2 bases and J by 1 base, and 14 bases separated the two germline ends. Here the CDR3 reads CASSPGSGVGNTEAFF. CDR3 DNA sequence: TGTGCCAGCTCACCAGGTTCGGGGGTTGGGAACACTGAAGCTTTCTTT.

The chain uses TRBV11-3 and TRBJ2-2; TRBD1 matches at 10 bases. The CDR3 contains 15 residues. J was trimmed by 6 bases and V by 4 bases; bases with no gene match: 5. Germline V gives CDR1 SGHNT, CDR2 YENEEA. Here the CDR3 DNA reads TGTGCCAGCAGCTCGCCGGGACAGGGGTCCGGGGAGCTGTTTTTT. This sequence encodes CASSSPGQGSGELFF.

V is TRBV2 and J is TRBJ2-7; 12 nucleotides line up with TRBD1. The ends lost 7 bases at V and 8 bases at J; junction bases unmatched: 21. Germline assignment: CDR1 SNHLY and CDR2 FYNNEI. This CDR3 is built from 18 residues. This chain's CDR3 is CASTRSRMVGDRGQKQYF. The CDR3 nucleotides read TGTGCCAGCACTCGAAGTCGCATGGTAGGGGACAGGGGGCAGAAGCAGTACTTC. The entire variable domain, with the rest obtained from reference TRBV2 and TRBJ2-7, is as follows: EPEVTQTPSHQVTQMGQEVILRCVPISNHLYFYWYRQILGQKVEFLVSFYNNEISEKSEIFDDQFSVERPDGSNFTLKIRSTKLEDSAMYFCASTRSRMVGDRGQKQYFGPGTRLTVT.

The chain is built from TRBV4-2 and TRBJ2-1; the match to TRBD2 covers 11 bases. The CDR3 spans 16 residues. The germline CDR1 and CDR2 sequences are LGHNA and YNFKEQ. Unmatched junction bases numbered 8, after V lost 4 bases and J lost 6 bases. The CDR3, as DNA: TGTGCCAGCAGCCTTAGCGGGAGGGCCAATCGCAATGAGCAGTTCTTC. This sequence encodes CASSLSGRANRNEQFF.

This rearrangement joins TRBV11-2 to TRBJ2-7, with D perhaps matching TRBD1 or TRBD2 (6 bases each). V lost 3 bases and J lost 4, with 10 bases in between. In germline, CDR1 is SGHAT, CDR2 FQNNGV. The CDR3 is made up of 13 amino acids. CDR3 amino acids: CASSFVGGYEQYF. The CDR3 region has the DNA TGTGCCAGCAGCTTCGTAGGGGGGTACGAGCAGTACTTC.

This chain uses TRBV10-3 with TRBJ1-4; no firm D call. Germline assignment: CDR1 ENHRY and CDR2 SYGVKD. The germline V and J ends were trimmed by 11 bases and 5 bases, with 9 bases remaining between them. The CDR3 length is 11 residues. CDR3 sequence reads: CAVGGNEKLFF. CDR3 DNA sequence: TGTGCCGTGGGAGGGAATGAAAAACTGTTTTTT.

The chain recombines TRBV2 with TRBJ2-3; D gene ambiguous. The CDR3 has 13 amino acids. CDR1 is SNHLY, CDR2 FYNNEI, per germline. V was cut by 6 bases and J by 2 bases, with 9 bases left in between. The CDR3 sequence: CASSSGLTDTQYF. CDR3 nucleotides: TGTGCCAGCAGCTCGGGCCTCACAGATACGCAGTATTTT.

The gene calls are TRBV19 and TRBJ2-3, with D perhaps matching TRBD2 (5 bases). This CDR3 has 11 residues. Germline-derived CDR1 and CDR2 are LNHDA and SQIVND (reference sequence). Trimming shortened V by 8 bases and J by 2 bases, and 5 bases separated the two germline ends. The CDR3, as DNA: TGTGCCAGTGGACTCACAGATACGCAGTATTTT. It specifies CASGLTDTQYF.

V usage is TRBV6-4 and J usage is TRBJ2-7; weak D call: TRBD1 (6 bases). The CDR3 loop spans 16 amino acids. Germline V gene sequence: CDR1 MRHNA, CDR2 SNTAGT. V shed 6 bases and J shed 2 bases, with 20 bases lying between them. CDR3 residues: CASRRRWQGTPYEQYF. The CDR3 bases are TGTGCCAGCAGGAGAAGGTGGCAGGGGACCCCCTACGAGCAGTACTTC.

CDR3 residues: CASSAGQSMFF. As DNA, the CDR3 is TGTGCCAGCAGCGCGGGACAGTCTATGTTTTTT. The chain is built from TRBV2 and TRBJ1-4, with TRBD1 matching 7 bases. Per germline, CDR1 SNHLY and CDR2 FYNNEI. The CDR3 totals 11 residues. V shed 6 bases, J shed 15 bases, and the junction held 7 bases outside the gene matches.

The chain uses TRBV30 and TRBJ1-2; 10 nucleotides line up with TRBD1. J lost 1 base, V lost 0 bases, and 5 bases had no gene match. The CDR3 runs 16 residues. CDR1 and CDR2 (germline): GTSNPN, SVGIG (reference sequence). The CDR3 DNA follows: TGTGCCTGGAGTGTGGGGACAGGGGCTCGTAACTATGGCTACACCTTC. Its translation is CAWSVGTGARNYGYTF.

The chain couples TRBV5-4 to TRBJ2-7; perhaps TRBD1 as D (6 bases). CDR1 is SGHNT and CDR2 is YYREEE in the germline V gene (reference sequence). V dropped 5 bases and J dropped 0 bases, with 9 bases sitting between them. The CDR3 length is 13 residues. CDR3 region: CASRRDTSYEQYF. In nucleotides, the CDR3 is TGTGCCAGCAGACGGGACACCTCCTACGAGCAGTACTTC. The full variable domain, with the rest looked up from reference TRBV5-4 and TRBJ2-7, is ETGVTQSPTHLIKTRGQQVTLRCSSQSGHNTVSWYQQALGQGPQFIFQYYREEENGRGNFPPRFSGLQFPNYSSELNVNALELDDSALYLCASRRDTSYEQYFGPGTRLTVT.

Turning to this clone: The same CDR3 can be traced to other DNA sequences in this sample. V is TRBV28 and J is TRBJ2-5; D uncertain. The CDR3 is 11 amino acids. The ends were cut back, 3 bases at V and 4 bases at J, with 3 bases in the middle. Germline V gene sequence: CDR1 MDHEN, CDR2 SYDVKM. As DNA, the CDR3 is TGTGCCAGCAGTTTGATAGAGACCCAGTACTTC. Translated: CASSLIETQYF.

This clone was detected only once. The DNA of the CDR3 is TGTGCCAGCACGAGGGGCGCAAGCACAGATACGCAGTATTTT. Translating gives CASTRGASTDTQYF. The chain has TRBV6-5 and TRBJ2-3; D might be TRBD1 or TRBD2, each matching 5 bases. CDR1 and CDR2 from the germline V gene are MNHEY and SVGAGI. Trimming took 7 bases from V and 0 from J, leaving 11 bases between them. The CDR3 loop spans 14 amino acids.

The chain combines TRBV2 with TRBJ1-5; tentative D call: TRBD1 (6 bases). Germline loops: CDR1 SNHLY, CDR2 FYNNEI. Trimming took off 0 bases at V and 6 bases at J, with 9 bases between the two ends. The CDR3 is made up of 14 amino acids. The CDR3 DNA follows: TGTGCCAGCAGTGAAGCGTGGGGGCTTCAGCCCCAGCATTTT. Translated, it gives CASSEAWGLQPQHF. The entire variable domain, with the rest obtained from reference TRBV2 and TRBJ1-5, is as follows: EPEVTQTPSHQVTQMGQEVILRCVPISNHLYFYWYRQILGQKVEFLVSFYNNEISEKSEIFDDQFSVERPDGSNFTLKIRSTKLEDSAMYFCASSEAWGLQPQHFGDGTRLSIL.

The V gene is TRBV2, the J gene TRBJ1-1; no reliable D call. From germline, CDR1 is SNHLY and CDR2 FYNNEI. V lost 10 bases and J lost 2, with 14 bases in between. This CDR3 has 13 residues. CDR3 bases: TGTGCCAAAACCGTGGGTATTAACACTGAAGCTTTCTTT. It codes for CAKTVGINTEAFF.

The chain recombines TRBV6-6 with TRBJ1-1; TRBD1 is a possible D gene (5 bases). The V end lost 8 bases, the J end lost 7 bases, and 17 bases lay between the germline ends. The length of the CDR3 is 13 residues. From germline, CDR1 is MNHNY and CDR2 SVGAGI (reference sequence). DNA for the CDR3: TGTGCCAGCCGACCGACAGCTACCCTTGAAGCTTTCTTT. Translation gives CASRPTATLEAFF.

This chain links TRBV5-1 with TRBJ2-7; no reliable D call. Per the germline V gene, CDR1 is SGHRS and CDR2 is YFSETQ. The CDR3 runs to 15 residues. The V gene lost 4 bases and the J gene lost 3 bases, with 17 bases spanning the gap. The CDR3 loop reads CASSPIGLTDYEQYF. DNA for the CDR3: TGCGCCAGCAGCCCAATAGGGCTTACAGACTACGAGCAGTACTTC.

This clone was detected once. This chain connects TRBV4-1 to TRBJ1-1; the D is unclear. There are 15 residues in the CDR3. V shed 2 bases and J shed 4 bases, with 14 bases lying between them. CDR1 and CDR2 (germline): MGHRA, YSYEKL. The DNA of the CDR3 is TGCGCCAGCAGCCAACCAGAGTTGGCGGGCACTGAAGCTTTCTTT. Encoded protein: CASSQPELAGTEAFF.

This clone was found once. The chain links TRBV30 to TRBJ2-4; 8 bases are shared with TRBD1. Germline loops: CDR1 GTSNPN, CDR2 SVGIG (reference sequence). The CDR3 spans 15 residues. The V segment lost 2 bases and the J segment 0 bases; nucleotides outside the gene matches: 3. This chain's CDR3 is CAWSPDRGAKNIQYF. The CDR3 DNA is TGTGCCTGGAGTCCCGACAGGGGAGCCAAAAACATTCAGTACTTC.

The chain joins TRBV7-2 to TRBJ2-3; D is unclear. Germline assignment: CDR1 SGHTA and CDR2 FQGNSA. The V end was cut by 4 bases, the J end by 0 bases, with 14 bases between. The CDR3 runs to 16 residues. The CDR3 spells CASSSALAPSTDTQYF. The CDR3 nucleotides read TGTGCCAGCAGCTCTGCGTTGGCCCCGAGCACAGATACGCAGTATTTT.

The chain recombines TRBV2 with TRBJ1-1; TRBD1 matches 9 bases. The CDR3 is 16 residues long. V lost 7 bases and J lost 0; bases outside the gene matches: 9. The germline gives CDR1 SNHLY, CDR2 FYNNEI. The CDR3 DNA reads as TGTGCCAGCATTACTAACAGGGGGCCGATGAACACTGAAGCTTTCTTT. Translated, it gives CASITNRGPMNTEAFF.

The chain uses TRBV7-2 and TRBJ1-5; the D is unclear. V lost 6 bases to trimming and J lost 1 base, with 10 bases between them. This CDR3 is built from 14 residues. Germline CDR1 reads SGHTA; CDR2 reads FQGNSA. CDR3 nucleotide sequence: TGTGCCAGCAGTAGACCCGGGAGCAATCAGCCCCAGCATTTT. Its protein product is CASSRPGSNQPQHF.

The chain has TRBV19 and TRBJ1-5; D is unresolved. The CDR3 consists of 15 residues. Deletions cut 4 bases from V and 1 base from J, with 11 bases between. Germline V CDR1 and CDR2: LNHDA, SQIVND (reference sequence). CDR3 sequence reads: CASSSSSRSNQPQHF. The CDR3 DNA follows: TGTGCCAGTAGTAGTTCCAGCAGAAGCAATCAGCCCCAGCATTTT.

The rearrangement uses TRBV5-4 and TRBJ2-2; D remains unclear. Trimming cost V 3 bases and J 2 bases, with 14 bases left between them. The CDR3 is 16 residues long. Per germline, CDR1 SGHNT and CDR2 YYREEE (reference sequence). CDR3: CASSSPAKGNTGELFF. The CDR3 DNA is TGTGCCAGCAGCTCTCCGGCGAAGGGTAACACCGGGGAGCTGTTTTTT.

On this clone: Other DNA sequences of this sample code for an identical CDR3. This chain uses TRBV30 with TRBJ1-1; D might be TRBD1 (5 bases). This CDR3 has 15 residues. V was cut by 0 bases and J by 0 bases, with 11 bases left in between. Germline values: CDR1 GTSNPN, CDR2 SVGIG (reference sequence). CDR3 sequence reads: CAWSVSGTLNTEAFF. Written as DNA, the CDR3 is TGTGCCTGGAGTGTATCCGGGACTCTGAACACTGAAGCTTTCTTT. The entire variable domain, with the rest obtained from reference TRBV30 and TRBJ1-1, is as follows: SQTIHQWPATLVQPVGSPLSLECTVEGTSNPNLYWYRQAAGRGLQLLFYSVGIGQISSEVPQNLSASRPQDRQFILSSKKLLLSDSGFYLCAWSVSGTLNTEAFFGQGTRLTVV.

This clone was recorded once. The gene calls are TRBV18 and TRBJ2-5; a possible D gene is TRBD1 (6 bases). V was trimmed by 6 bases and J by 4 bases, leaving 12 bases between them. Germline V CDR1 and CDR2: KGHSH, LQKENI. CDR3 length equals 13 residues. In DNA form, the CDR3 reads TGTGCCAGCTCCGAGGGGGTGACAGAGACCCAGTACTTC. This gives the protein CASSEGVTETQYF.

The V and J genes are TRBV10-3 and TRBJ2-3, with D possibly matching TRBD2 (5 bases). The CDR3 sequence is 15 residues long. V gave up 7 bases and J gave up 1 base, with 15 bases separating them. Germline V lookup: CDR1 ENHRY, CDR2 SYGVKD. In DNA form, the CDR3 reads TGTGCCATCAACGGTGGTGGGAGTGGCACAGATACGCAGTATTTT. It encodes CAINGGGSGTDTQYF.

This chain links TRBV5-1 with TRBJ2-1; no firm D call. Germline values: CDR1 SGHRS, CDR2 YFSETQ. V was pared by 2 bases and J by 3 bases, with 9 bases between. CDR3 length: 14 residues. The CDR3 sequence: CASSFNGDYNEQFF. The CDR3 DNA sequence: TGCGCCAGCAGCTTTAATGGGGACTACAATGAGCAGTTCTTC.

About this clone itself: In the same sample, other DNA sequences code for this CDR3. The J gene is TRBJ1-5, the V gene TRBV18; perhaps TRBD1 as D (5 bases). Trimming cost V 3 bases and J 4 bases, with 7 bases left between them. This CDR3 has 13 amino acids. Germline CDR1 is KGHSH and CDR2 is LQKENI. The CDR3 spells CASSPGVNQPQHF. The CDR3 coding sequence is TGTGCCAGCTCACCGGGGGTAAATCAGCCCCAGCATTTT.